The 18 T cell receptor beta chains given below trace back to one sample, sequenced in a study of T cell changes during pregnancy in multiple sclerosis. Assay used: immunoSEQ multiplex PCR; TCRdb lists only in-frame clones, some missing. The table records around 51,000 clones, 94% of them present only once. Material: CD4+ T cells from peripheral blood mononuclear cells, obtained in the second trimester of pregnancy. The receptors were sampled from a female donor with multiple sclerosis, enrolled in a pregnancy study.

The chain uses TRBV7-2 and TRBJ1-2, with no clear D. Germline lookup yields CDR1 SGHTA and CDR2 FQGNSA. This CDR3 has 18 residues. V dropped 1 base and J dropped 0 bases, with 18 bases sitting between them. The CDR3 sequence is CASSLDVAGIGANYGYTF. CDR3 nucleotide sequence: TGTGCCAGCAGCTTAGATGTGGCAGGTATTGGTGCTAACTATGGCTACACCTTC.

The chain joins TRBV15 to TRBJ2-5; 7 nucleotides line up with TRBD1. The CDR3 length is 18 residues. Looked up from germline, CDR1 is LNHNV and CDR2 is YYDKDF (reference sequence). The V segment lost 3 bases and the J segment 2 bases; nucleotides outside the gene matches: 15. As DNA, the CDR3 is TGTGCCACCAGCAGCCCCCGTGGACAGGTTGTGGGACAAGAGACCCAGTACTTC. Its protein is CATSSPRGQVVGQETQYF.

V gene TRBV18 combines with J gene TRBJ2-3, with 10 bases matching TRBD2. V lost 6 bases, J lost 2 bases, and 5 bases stayed unmatched. This CDR3 contains 15 residues. Per the germline V gene, CDR1 is KGHSH and CDR2 is LQKENI. This chain's CDR3 is CASSRLAGHTDTQYF. CDR3 DNA sequence: TGTGCCAGCTCCCGACTAGCGGGCCACACAGATACGCAGTATTTT.

This chain joins TRBV11-3 and TRBJ2-3, with D tentatively TRBD2 (6 bases). This CDR3 region has 14 residues. V lost 1 base, J lost 5 bases, and 10 bases lay in between. Germline CDR1 reads SGHNT; CDR2 reads YENEEA. CDR3 in amino acids: CASSLGTGGDTQYF. CDR3 nucleotide sequence: TGTGCCAGCAGCTTAGGAACCGGGGGAGATACGCAGTATTTT.

The chain joins TRBV2 to TRBJ1-5; a possible D gene is TRBD1 (5 bases). Germline CDR1 is SNHLY and CDR2 is FYNNEI. The CDR3 spans 14 residues. The V end lost 6 bases, the J end lost 7 bases, and 16 bases lay between the germline ends. In DNA, the CDR3 is TGTGCCAGCAGCGGCGGACATCTATCACAGCCCCAGCATTTT. The encoded protein is CASSGGHLSQPQHF.

The rearrangement links TRBV19 to TRBJ2-7; 7 bases are shared with TRBD1. Unmatched junction bases numbered 9, after V lost 0 bases and J lost 7 bases. The CDR3 loop spans 15 amino acids. Germline V gives CDR1 LNHDA, CDR2 SQIVND (reference sequence). The CDR3 DNA reads TGTGCCAGTAGTATAGATCTGGGACAGTCTAGGGAGCAGTACTTC. This translates into CASSIDLGQSREQYF. Looking up the rest from reference TRBV19 and TRBJ2-7 gives the full variable domain: DGGITQSPKYLFRKEGQNVTLSCEQNLNHDAMYWYRQDPGQGLRLIYYSQIVNDFQKGDIAEGYSVSREKKESFPLTVTSAQKNPTAFYLCASSIDLGQSREQYFGPGTRLTVT.

V usage is TRBV9 and J usage is TRBJ1-4; the D is unclear. The CDR3 runs 12 residues. V gave up 3 bases and J gave up 6 bases, with 6 bases separating them. Germline V gives CDR1 SGDLS, CDR2 YYNGEE. The CDR3, as DNA: TGTGCCAGCAGCGAGTCAGATGAAAAACTGTTTTTT. Translating it yields CASSESDEKLFF.

This sequence joins TRBV11-1 and TRBJ1-1; D possibly corresponds to TRBD1 (6 bases). CDR3 length: 15 amino acids. V was cut by 1 base and J by 12 bases, with 21 bases left in between. Germline-derived CDR1 and CDR2 are SGHAT and FQDESV (reference sequence). The DNA of the CDR3 is TGTGCCAGCAGCTTAGTCCGCAGGGGATATACGAAAACTTTCTTT. This sequence encodes CASSLVRRGYTKTFF.

This chain uses TRBV19 with TRBJ2-1, with a possible D match to TRBD1 (6 bases). Trimming removed 4 bases from V and 1 base from J, with 14 bases in between. The germline V gene has CDR1 LNHDA and CDR2 SQIVND (reference sequence). The CDR3 contains 16 residues. Here the CDR3 DNA reads TGTGCCAGTAGTACAGGGGCGCGGGTTTCCTACAATGAGCAGTTCTTC. Translating it yields CASSTGARVSYNEQFF. Drawing the rest from reference TRBV19 and TRBJ2-1, the complete variable domain is DGGITQSPKYLFRKEGQNVTLSCEQNLNHDAMYWYRQDPGQGLRLIYYSQIVNDFQKGDIAEGYSVSREKKESFPLTVTSAQKNPTAFYLCASSTGARVSYNEQFFGPGTRLTVL.

This clone has only one observation. The chain links TRBV5-1 to TRBJ2-1, with 11 bases that match TRBD2. Losses at the gene ends were 5 bases for V and 6 bases for J; bases not matched to a gene: 13. CDR1 is SGHRS, CDR2 YFSETQ, per germline. The length of the CDR3 is 17 residues. The CDR3 spells CASSLPGIAGGRNEQFF. The CDR3 DNA sequence: TGCGCCAGCAGTTTGCCGGGTATAGCGGGGGGGCGCAATGAGCAGTTCTTC.

This clone was observed once. The V and J genes are TRBV9 and TRBJ1-3, with D maybe TRBD1 (6 bases). Between the trimmed V and J ends, which lost 7 bases and 0 bases, there was a span of 17 bases. The germline CDR1 and CDR2 sequences are SGDLS and YYNGEE. This CDR3 has 16 residues. CDR3 residues: CASSGGGGSSGNTIYF. CDR3 sequence (DNA): TGTGCCAGCTCCGGAGGCGGGGGCAGCTCTGGAAACACCATATATTTT.

CDR3 sequence reads: CASSSKGQTIANYGYTF. CDR3 coding DNA: TGTGCCAGCAGCTCAAAAGGCCAGACAATTGCCAACTATGGCTACACCTTC. V usage is TRBV21-1 and J usage is TRBJ1-2; the table calls TRBD1, which could not be checked here. TRBV21-1 is shown as a pseudogene. The CDR3 sequence is 17 residues long.

This clone has a single count. The chain is built from TRBV4-2 and TRBJ2-1, with TRBD1 matching 10 bases. Germline-derived CDR1 and CDR2 are LGHNA and YNFKEQ. V was pared by 3 bases and J by 7 bases, with 6 bases of the junction left unmatched. This CDR3 region has 15 residues. The CDR3 spells CASSQPGQGLNEQFF. The CDR3, as DNA: TGTGCCAGCAGCCAGCCGGGACAGGGGTTGAATGAGCAGTTCTTC.

The chain combines TRBV5-6 with TRBJ2-2, with 7 bases lining up with TRBD2. The V and J ends lost 2 bases and 5 bases, in that order; junction bases with no gene match: 9. This CDR3 has 16 amino acids. Looked up from germline, CDR1 is SGHDT and CDR2 is YYEEEE. CDR3 protein: CASSFPSGRGTGELFF. CDR3 coding DNA: TGTGCCAGCAGCTTTCCGTCAGGGAGGGGAACCGGGGAGCTGTTTTTT.

The chain recombines TRBV5-5 with TRBJ1-5; D not certain. The CDR3 covers 12 residues. V lost 3 bases, J lost 9 bases, and 10 bases lay in between. Germline V gives CDR1 SGHKS, CDR2 YYEKEE (reference sequence). CDR3 protein: CASSSHRGPQHF. For the CDR3, the DNA is TGTGCCAGCAGCTCCCATCGGGGGCCCCAGCATTTT.

This clone was counted a single time. The J gene is TRBJ2-1, the V gene TRBV13, with 16 bases matching TRBD2. From germline, CDR1 is PRHDT and CDR2 FYEKMQ (reference sequence). J gave up 4 bases and V 5 bases, and 8 bases lay outside the gene matches. The CDR3 extends over 18 amino acids. CDR3 DNA: TGTGCCAGCAGCAAAACCACGGGACTAGCGGGGGGGTACAATGAGCAGTTCTTC. Encoded protein: CASSKTTGLAGGYNEQFF.

The rearrangement uses TRBV7-2 and TRBJ2-7; D might be TRBD2 (6 bases). Between the trimmed V and J ends, which lost 6 bases and 0 bases, there was a span of 12 bases. The CDR3 is 14 residues long. Germline assignment: CDR1 SGHTA and CDR2 FQGNSA. The CDR3 sequence: CASSRSGSSYEQYF. CDR3 DNA sequence: TGTGCCAGCAGTCGTAGCGGAAGCTCCTACGAGCAGTACTTC.

V gene TRBV30 combines with J gene TRBJ1-2; 7 bases fit TRBD1. This CDR3 has 15 residues. The trim removed 3 bases at V and 8 bases at J, leaving 15 bases unmatched. Germline V gene sequence: CDR1 GTSNPN, CDR2 SVGIG (reference sequence). CDR3 residues: CAWRIQGLVSEGYTF. The CDR3 region has the DNA TGTGCCTGGAGGATACAGGGGTTAGTTTCGGAGGGCTACACCTTC.